Presented here are 17 T cell receptor beta chains from one specimen sequenced in a study of T-cell reconstitution after alpha-beta-depleted transplantation in children. Broader study findings: T cells produced anew were the main source of T-cell counts and diversity one year after transplant.

Their recognized antigens are unknown. During its preparation, the TCRbeta library received unique molecular identifiers. MiXCR, run by TCRdb on the PCR reads, gives a single entry per CDR3 protein. Among 250,000 to 300,000 distinct CDR3 sequences listed, roughly 7.8% were seen once. The sequencing here drew on peripheral blood, taken 360 days after TCRalphabeta/CD19-depleted stem cell transplant. The receptors here all came from a female patient aged 2-15 years who had a stem cell transplant for Fanconi anemia, so the T cells may come from the graft donor.

This clonotype was recorded many times. The chain is built from TRBV20-1 and TRBJ2-5, with 9 nucleotides matching TRBD2. Germline V gene data show CDR1 as DFQATT and CDR2 as SNEGSKA (reference sequence). V dropped 6 bases and J dropped 2; count of bases not matched to a gene: 7. This CDR3 is built from 14 residues. CDR3 sequence: CSAAGTSFQETQYF. DNA of the CDR3: TGCAGTGCCGCTGGGACTAGCTTTCAAGAGACCCAGTACTTC.

This clonotype was counted a few times. The CDR3 region is CASTEGPYEQYF. In DNA, the CDR3 is TGTGCCAGCACGGAGGGTCCCTACGAGCAGTACTTC. This sequence joins TRBV2 and TRBJ2-7; D might be TRBD2 (6 bases). Germline V gene lookup returns CDR1 SNHLY and CDR2 FYNNEI. With 7 bases removed from V and 2 bases from J, the gap between germline ends came to 9 bases. This CDR3 is 12 amino acids long.

The sample holds many counts of this clonotype. This chain connects TRBV7-6 to TRBJ1-6; TRBD1 matches 8 bases. CDR3 size: 15 residues. V lost 1 base and J lost 6; bases outside the gene matches: 2. The germline V gene has CDR1 SGHVS and CDR2 FNYEAQ. CDR3 sequence (DNA): TGTGCCAGCAGCTTAGGGACAGGGACTAATTCACCCCTCCACTTT. This sequence encodes CASSLGTGTNSPLHF.

In this sample, this clonotype turned up many times. The V gene is TRBV2, the J gene TRBJ2-4; D not certain. Trimming took off 7 bases at V and 0 bases at J, with 13 bases between the two ends. The germline gives CDR1 SNHLY, CDR2 FYNNEI. The CDR3 runs 15 residues. The CDR3 nucleotides are TGTGCCAGCAAGGAAGGCACACTAGCCAAAAACATTCAGTACTTC. It encodes CASKEGTLAKNIQYF.

The V and J genes are TRBV13 and TRBJ2-7; unclear D gene. Germline CDR1 is PRHDT and CDR2 is FYEKMQ (reference sequence). The CDR3 sequence is 13 residues long. Trimming left V 10 bases short and J 1 base short, with 14 bases between. The CDR3 is CAMSFGLSYEQYF. CDR3 nucleotide sequence: TGTGCCATGAGCTTTGGCCTTTCCTACGAGCAGTACTTC.

This clonotype was counted ten times or more. The CDR3 region has the DNA TGTGCCATCAGTGATTGGGGGAACACCGGGGAGCTGTTTTTT. Its translation: CAISDWGNTGELFF. The chain combines TRBV10-3 with TRBJ2-2, with no clear D. Trimming cost V 3 bases and J 1 base, with 6 bases left between them. The CDR3 is made up of 14 amino acids. Germline V CDR1 and CDR2: ENHRY, SYGVKD.

The chain links TRBV12-3 or TRBV12-4 to TRBJ2-7, with 9 bases identical to TRBD1. The J segment lost 5 bases and the V segment lost 8 bases, leaving 7 bases of the junction unmatched. The CDR3 runs to 13 residues. CDR3 in amino acids: CASGDRGVHEQYF. CDR3 in DNA: TGTGCCAGCGGCGACAGGGGGGTCCACGAGCAGTACTTC.

J is TRBJ2-7 and V is TRBV6-5; D gene ambiguous. V was trimmed by 2 bases and J by 5 bases, leaving 10 bases between them. The CDR3 runs 13 residues. The germline V gene encodes CDR1 MNHEY and CDR2 SVGAGI. The CDR3 region has the DNA TGTGCCAGCAGTTACACCTCTCAGGACGAGCAGTACTTC. Translated: CASSYTSQDEQYF.

This clonotype has only a few counts. The chain uses TRBV5-1 and TRBJ2-1, with unresolved D. Trimming removed 5 bases at V and 6 bases at J, with 12 bases between. The V gene's germline CDR1 is SGHRS and CDR2 YFSETQ. CDR3 size: 13 residues. As DNA, the CDR3 is TGCGCCAGCAGAGGGTTAGGAAGCAATGAGCAGTTCTTC. Translating gives CASRGLGSNEQFF.

This clonotype has ten or more counts. The chain combines TRBV4-1 with TRBJ2-5; D might be TRBD2 (6 bases). V lost 0 bases and J lost 5, with 16 bases in between. Per germline, CDR1 MGHRA and CDR2 YSYEKL. This CDR3 has 16 amino acids. CDR3 residues: CASSQEIAAGTETQYF. CDR3 nucleotide sequence: TGCGCCAGCAGCCAAGAAATAGCGGCAGGGACCGAGACCCAGTACTTC.

This clonotype showed up many times. This chain joins TRBV7-3 and TRBJ2-2, with 7 bases fitting TRBD2. V dropped 4 bases and J dropped 1; count of bases not matched to a gene: 9. This CDR3 is built from 17 residues. The germline V gene encodes CDR1 SGHTA and CDR2 FQGTGA. The CDR3: CASSSDLAALNTGELFF. CDR3 bases: TGTGCCAGCAGCTCAGATCTAGCGGCCCTGAACACCGGGGAGCTGTTTTTT.

This clonotype was recorded a few times. The gene calls are TRBV11-1 and TRBJ2-3; 10 bases agree with TRBD2. This CDR3 is 19 amino acids long. Germline loops: CDR1 SGHAT, CDR2 FQDESV (reference sequence). Germline trimming cut 5 bases from V and 0 bases from J; bases unmatched to any gene: 14. CDR3 protein: CASSRRRLAGATSTDTQYF. The CDR3 DNA reads TGTGCCAGCAGCCGTCGTAGGCTAGCGGGGGCTACTAGCACAGATACGCAGTATTTT.

This clonotype occurred many times. This sequence joins TRBV4-2 and TRBJ2-3; 11 bases line up with TRBD2. The CDR3 sequence is 19 residues long. V dropped 2 bases and J dropped 2; count of bases not matched to a gene: 12. Germline V gene lookup returns CDR1 LGHNA and CDR2 YNFKEQ. The CDR3 here is CASSQLLTSGAGDTDTQYF. As DNA, the CDR3 is TGTGCCAGCAGCCAACTCCTGACTAGCGGGGCAGGAGACACAGATACGCAGTATTTT.

This clonotype was observed a few times. The V and J genes are TRBV5-1 and TRBJ1-5; no firm D call. Germline V gene data show CDR1 as SGHRS and CDR2 as YFSETQ. CDR3 length: 13 residues. V shed 4 bases and J shed 5 bases, with 10 bases lying between them. In nucleotides, the CDR3 is TGCGCCAGCAGCCCCGAAGGGCATCAGCCCCAGCATTTT. Its translation is CASSPEGHQPQHF.

This clonotype was recorded at least ten times. The chain is built from TRBV3-1 and TRBJ2-2, with 8 bases fitting TRBD2. The CDR3 spans 16 residues. V lost 4 bases, J lost 2 bases, and 6 bases stayed unmatched. The germline CDR1 and CDR2 sequences are LGHDT and YNNKEL (reference sequence). The CDR3 coding sequence is TGTGCCAGCAGCCTTGCTAGCGGGCATAACACCGGGGAGCTGTTTTTT. It is translated as CASSLASGHNTGELFF.

This clonotype was counted many times. The chain uses TRBV18 and TRBJ1-1; D gene uncertain. Trimming cost V 5 bases and J 6 bases, with 13 bases left between them. Looked up from germline, CDR1 is KGHSH and CDR2 is LQKENI. The CDR3 totals 13 residues. The CDR3 sequence is CASSAKSSAEAFF. CDR3 DNA: TGTGCCAGCTCAGCAAAGAGTAGCGCTGAAGCTTTCTTT.

This clonotype was seen a handful of times. The V and J genes are TRBV5-4 and TRBJ2-5; D possibly corresponds to TRBD2 (6 bases). Germline V lookup: CDR1 SGHNT, CDR2 YYREEE (reference sequence). V was trimmed by 0 bases and J by 3 bases, leaving 12 bases between them. The CDR3 covers 15 residues. The CDR3 sequence is CASSLEIGRKETQYF. The CDR3, as DNA: TGTGCCAGCAGCTTGGAAATCGGGAGAAAAGAGACCCAGTACTTC.